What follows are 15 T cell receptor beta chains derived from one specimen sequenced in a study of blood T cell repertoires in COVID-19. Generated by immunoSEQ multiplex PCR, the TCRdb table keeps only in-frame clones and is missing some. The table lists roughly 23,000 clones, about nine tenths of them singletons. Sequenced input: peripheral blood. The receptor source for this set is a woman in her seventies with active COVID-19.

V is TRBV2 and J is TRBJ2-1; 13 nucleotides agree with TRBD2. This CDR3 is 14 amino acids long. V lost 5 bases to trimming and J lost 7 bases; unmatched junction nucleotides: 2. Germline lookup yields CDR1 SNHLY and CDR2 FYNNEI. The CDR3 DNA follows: TGTGCCAGCAGTCGACTAGCGGGGGGAAATGAGCAGTTCTTC. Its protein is CASSRLAGGNEQFF.

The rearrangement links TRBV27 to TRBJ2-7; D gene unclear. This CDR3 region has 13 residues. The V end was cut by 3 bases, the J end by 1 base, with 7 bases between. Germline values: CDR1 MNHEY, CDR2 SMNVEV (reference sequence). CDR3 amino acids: CASSLAASYEQYF. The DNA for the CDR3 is TGTGCCAGCAGTTTGGCGGCTTCCTACGAGCAGTACTTC.

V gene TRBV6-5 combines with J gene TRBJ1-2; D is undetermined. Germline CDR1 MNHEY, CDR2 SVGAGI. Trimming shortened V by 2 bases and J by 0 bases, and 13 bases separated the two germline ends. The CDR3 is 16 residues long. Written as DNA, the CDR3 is TGTGCCAGCAGTTACAGGCTAGGTTCTGCTAACTATGGCTACACCTTC. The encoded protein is CASSYRLGSANYGYTF.

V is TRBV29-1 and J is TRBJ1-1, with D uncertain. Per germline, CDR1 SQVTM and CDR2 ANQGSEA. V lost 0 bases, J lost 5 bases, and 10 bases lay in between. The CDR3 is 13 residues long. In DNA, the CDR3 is TGCAGCGTTGAAGACAGGTTGGTAACTGAAGCTTTCTTT. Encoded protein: CSVEDRLVTEAFF.

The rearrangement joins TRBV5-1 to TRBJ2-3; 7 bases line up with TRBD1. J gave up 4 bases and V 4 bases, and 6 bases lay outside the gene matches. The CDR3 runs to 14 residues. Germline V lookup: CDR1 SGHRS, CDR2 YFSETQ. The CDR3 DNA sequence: TGCGCCAGCAGCCCGGACAGGCCGGCAGATACGCAGTATTTT. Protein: CASSPDRPADTQYF.

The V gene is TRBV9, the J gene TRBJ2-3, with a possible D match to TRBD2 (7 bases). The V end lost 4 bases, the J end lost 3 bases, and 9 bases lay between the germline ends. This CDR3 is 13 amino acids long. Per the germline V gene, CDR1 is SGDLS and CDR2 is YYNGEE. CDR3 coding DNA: TGTGCCAGCAGCAGGGGGGGGACAGATACGCAGTATTTT. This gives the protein CASSRGGTDTQYF. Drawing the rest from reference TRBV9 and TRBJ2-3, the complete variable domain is DSGVTQTPKHLITATGQRVTLRCSPRSGDLSVYWYQQSLDQGLQFLIQYYNGEERAKGNILERFSAQQFPDLHSELNLSSLELGDSALYFCASSRGGTDTQYFGPGTRLTVL.

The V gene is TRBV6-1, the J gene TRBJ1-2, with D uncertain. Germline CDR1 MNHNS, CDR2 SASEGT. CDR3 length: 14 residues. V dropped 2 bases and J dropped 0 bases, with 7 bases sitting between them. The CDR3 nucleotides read TGTGCCAGCAGTGAAATGTCAGCTAACTATGGCTACACCTTC. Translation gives CASSEMSANYGYTF.

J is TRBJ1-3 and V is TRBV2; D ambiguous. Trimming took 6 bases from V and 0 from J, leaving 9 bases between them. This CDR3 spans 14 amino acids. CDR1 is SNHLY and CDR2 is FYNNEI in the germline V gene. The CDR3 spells CASRRVLSGNTIYF. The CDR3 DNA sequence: TGTGCCAGCAGGAGGGTTCTCTCTGGAAACACCATATATTTT.

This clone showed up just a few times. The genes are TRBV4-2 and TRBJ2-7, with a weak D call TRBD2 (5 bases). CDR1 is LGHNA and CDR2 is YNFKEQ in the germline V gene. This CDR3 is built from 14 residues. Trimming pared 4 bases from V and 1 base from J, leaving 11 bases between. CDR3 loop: CASSPTRGSYEQYF. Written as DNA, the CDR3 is TGTGCCAGCAGCCCCACCCGGGGATCCTACGAGCAGTACTTC.

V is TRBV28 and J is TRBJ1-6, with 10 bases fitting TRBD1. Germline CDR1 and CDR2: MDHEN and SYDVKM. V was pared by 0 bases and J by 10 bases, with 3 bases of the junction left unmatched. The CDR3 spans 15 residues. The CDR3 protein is CASSLWTGGDSPLHF. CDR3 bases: TGTGCCAGCAGTTTATGGACAGGGGGCGACTCACCCCTCCACTTT.

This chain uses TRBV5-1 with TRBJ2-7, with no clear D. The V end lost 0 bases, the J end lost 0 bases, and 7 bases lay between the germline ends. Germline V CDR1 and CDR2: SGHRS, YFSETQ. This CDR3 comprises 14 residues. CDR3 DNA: TGCGCCAGCAGCTTGGGCGGAAACTCCTACGAGCAGTACTTC. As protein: CASSLGGNSYEQYF.

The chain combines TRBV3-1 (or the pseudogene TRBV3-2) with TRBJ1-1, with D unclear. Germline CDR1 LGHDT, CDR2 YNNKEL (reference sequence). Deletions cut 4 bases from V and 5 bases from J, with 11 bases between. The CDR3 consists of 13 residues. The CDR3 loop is CASSRGPMTEAFF. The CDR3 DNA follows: TGTGCCAGCAGCCGCGGGCCAATGACTGAAGCTTTCTTT.

CDR3 loop: CASSQYPRDRVNQPQHF. The CDR3 DNA is TGTGCCAGCAGCCAGTACCCCCGTGACAGGGTAAATCAGCCCCAGCATTTT. The chain recombines TRBV7-8 with TRBJ1-5; 7 bases line up with TRBD1. The germline gives CDR1 SGHVS, CDR2 FQNEAQ. J lost 4 bases, V lost 5 bases, and 14 bases had no gene match. The CDR3 covers 17 residues. The complete variable domain, with remaining parts taken from reference TRBV7-8 and TRBJ1-5, reads GAGVSQSPRYKVAKRGQDVALRCDPISGHVSLFWYQQALGQGPEFLTYFQNEAQLDKSGLPSDRFFAERPEGSVSTLKIQRTQQEDSAVYLCASSQYPRDRVNQPQHFGDGTRLSIL.

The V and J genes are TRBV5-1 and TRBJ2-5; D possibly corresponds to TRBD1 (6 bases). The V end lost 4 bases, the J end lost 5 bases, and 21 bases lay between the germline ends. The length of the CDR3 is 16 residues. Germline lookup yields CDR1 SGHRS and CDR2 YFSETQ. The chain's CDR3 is CASSPGVGRGLETQYF. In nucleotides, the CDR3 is TGCGCCAGCAGCCCTGGCGTGGGCAGGGGCTTGGAGACCCAGTACTTC.

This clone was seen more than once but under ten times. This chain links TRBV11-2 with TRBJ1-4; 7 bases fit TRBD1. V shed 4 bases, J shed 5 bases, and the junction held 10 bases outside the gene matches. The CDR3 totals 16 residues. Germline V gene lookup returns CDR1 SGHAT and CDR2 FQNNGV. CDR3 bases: TGTGCCAGCAGCTCCAGGGGGTGGGGAAGGAATGAAAAACTGTTTTTT. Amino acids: CASSSRGWGRNEKLFF.